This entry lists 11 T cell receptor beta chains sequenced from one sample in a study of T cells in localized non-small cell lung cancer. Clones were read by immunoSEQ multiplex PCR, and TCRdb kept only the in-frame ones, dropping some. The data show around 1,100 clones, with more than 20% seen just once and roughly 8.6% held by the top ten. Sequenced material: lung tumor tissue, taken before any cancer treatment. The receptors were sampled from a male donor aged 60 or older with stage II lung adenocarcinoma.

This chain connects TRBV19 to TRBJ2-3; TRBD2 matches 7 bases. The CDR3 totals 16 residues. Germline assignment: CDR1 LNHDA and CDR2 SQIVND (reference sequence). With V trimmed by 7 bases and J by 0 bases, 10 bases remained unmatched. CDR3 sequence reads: CASTTGGSGSTDTQYF. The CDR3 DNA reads TGTGCCAGTACCACCGGGGGTAGCGGGAGCACAGATACGCAGTATTTT.

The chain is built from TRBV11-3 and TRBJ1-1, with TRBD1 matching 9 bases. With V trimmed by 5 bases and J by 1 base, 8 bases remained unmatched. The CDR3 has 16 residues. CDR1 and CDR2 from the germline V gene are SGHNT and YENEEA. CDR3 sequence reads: CASSTRQGGTNTEAFF. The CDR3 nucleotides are TGTGCCAGCAGCACCAGACAGGGGGGGACGAACACTGAAGCTTTCTTT.

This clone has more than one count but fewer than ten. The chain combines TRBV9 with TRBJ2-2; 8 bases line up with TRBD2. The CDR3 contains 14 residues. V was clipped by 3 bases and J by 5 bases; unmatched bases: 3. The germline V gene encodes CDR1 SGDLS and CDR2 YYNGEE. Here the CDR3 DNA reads TGTGCCAGCAGCGAACTAGCGGAAACCGGGGAGCTGTTTTTT. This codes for CASSELAETGELFF.

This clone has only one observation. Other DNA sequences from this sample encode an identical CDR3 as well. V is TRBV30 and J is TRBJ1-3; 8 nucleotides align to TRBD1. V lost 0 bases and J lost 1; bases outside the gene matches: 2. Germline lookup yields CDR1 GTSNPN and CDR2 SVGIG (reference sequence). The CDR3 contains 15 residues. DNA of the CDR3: TGTGCCTGGAGTGTGTACAGGGGGTCTGGAAACACCATATATTTT. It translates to CAWSVYRGSGNTIYF.

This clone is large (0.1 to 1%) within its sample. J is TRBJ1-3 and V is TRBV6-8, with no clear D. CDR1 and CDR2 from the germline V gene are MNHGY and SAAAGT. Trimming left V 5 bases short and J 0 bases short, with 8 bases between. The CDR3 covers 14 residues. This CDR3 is CASSTQLSGNTIYF. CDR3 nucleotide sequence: TGTGCCAGCAGTACCCAGCTCTCTGGAAACACCATATATTTT.

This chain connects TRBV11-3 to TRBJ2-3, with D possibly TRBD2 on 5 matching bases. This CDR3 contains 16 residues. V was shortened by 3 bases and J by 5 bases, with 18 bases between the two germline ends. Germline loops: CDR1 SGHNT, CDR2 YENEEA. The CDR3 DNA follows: TGTGCCAGCAGCTTGGAAGGAAGCGGCAGTCAAGATACGCAGTATTTT. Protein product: CASSLEGSGSQDTQYF.

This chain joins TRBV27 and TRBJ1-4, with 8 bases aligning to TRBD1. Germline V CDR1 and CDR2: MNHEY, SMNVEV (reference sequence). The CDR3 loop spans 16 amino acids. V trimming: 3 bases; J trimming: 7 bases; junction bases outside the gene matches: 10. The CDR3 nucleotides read TGTGCCAGCAGTTTCGGGCAGGGGGCTTTAGGTGAAAAACTGTTTTTT. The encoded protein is CASSFGQGALGEKLFF.

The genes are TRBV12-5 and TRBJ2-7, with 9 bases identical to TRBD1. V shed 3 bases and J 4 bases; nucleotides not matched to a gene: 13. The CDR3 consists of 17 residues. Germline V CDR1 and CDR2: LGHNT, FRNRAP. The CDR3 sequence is CASGLARGQGKRYEQYF. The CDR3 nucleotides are TGTGCTAGTGGTTTAGCAAGGGGACAGGGAAAAAGGTACGAGCAGTACTTC.

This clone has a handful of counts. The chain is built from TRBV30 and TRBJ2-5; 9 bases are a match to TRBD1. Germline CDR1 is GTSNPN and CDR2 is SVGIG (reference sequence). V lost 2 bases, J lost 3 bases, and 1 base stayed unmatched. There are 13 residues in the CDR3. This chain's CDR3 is CAWSRDREETQYF. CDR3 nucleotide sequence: TGTGCCTGGAGTCGGGACAGGGAAGAGACCCAGTACTTC.

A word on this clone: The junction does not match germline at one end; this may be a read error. The CDR3 DNA reads TGTGCCATCAGTCCGGGAAGGGGTAATAAAAACATTCAGTACTTC. Encoded protein: CAISPGRGNKNIQYF. The V and J genes are TRBV6-8 and TRBJ2-4; D possibly uses TRBD1 or TRBD2 (5 bases each). The CDR3 runs 15 residues. Germline CDR1 MNHGY, CDR2 SAAAGT.

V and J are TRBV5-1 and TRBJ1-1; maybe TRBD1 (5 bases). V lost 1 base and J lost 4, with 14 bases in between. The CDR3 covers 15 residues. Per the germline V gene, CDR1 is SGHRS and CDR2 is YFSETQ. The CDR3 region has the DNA TGCGCCAGCAGCTTGTGGGGTGATAGGGGCACTGAAGCTTTCTTT. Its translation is CASSLWGDRGTEAFF.